This T cell receptor beta chain was found in a study of monozygotic twins with inflammatory bowel disease. Regarding the study as a whole: Added variability in patient repertoires may stem from differing immunosuppressive treatments.

Per sample, reverse transcription was split into eight reactions. A template switching step added UMIs, each with a 6-nucleotide sample barcode. TCRdb re-called the 5' RACE reads and catalogs CDR3 proteins one per entry, DNA excluded. This table holds hundreds of thousands of distinct CDR3 sequences. The CDR3 runs 16 residues. The germline V gene encodes CDR1 LNHDA and CDR2 SQIVND (reference sequence). Turning to this clonotype: As yet, its antigen is unknown.

This TCR was sampled from a human donor with ulcerative colitis or Crohn's disease, or a healthy co-twin of an affected twin (not recorded which). This chain joins TRBV19 and TRBJ2-2; TCRdb selects TRBD2, and the lack of DNA leaves this call unchecked. Sequenced sample: blood. The CDR3 region is CASPSSNAAGTGELFF.